This T cell receptor (beta chain) came from a study of regulatory T cells in long-lasting Graves disease. This CDR3 region has 15 residues. V lost 8 bases, J lost 4 bases, and 10 bases stayed unmatched. CDR1 and CDR2 from the germline V gene are MDHEN and SYDVKM. As to time point: newly diagnosed GD, antithyroid drugs for less than 3 months. Extracted PBMC RNA gave rise to the TCR library. Both iRepertoire HTBI primers and Arm-PCR of CDR3 regions were used to build the TCR beta libraries. TCRdb reprocessed the multiplex PCR reads with MiXCR, giving one entry per CDR3 protein. The repertoire consists of 600,000 to 650,000 distinct CDR3 sequences, with less than 20% occurring once and the leading ten covering more than 15%. Ten or more counts support this clonotype. These data were also filed under a second study, of T cells in Graves' hyperthyroidism and ophthalmopathy.

This rearrangement joins TRBV28 to TRBJ1-2; 10 bases align to TRBD1. The TCR was taken from a woman younger than 45 with Graves disease. Material: peripheral blood mononuclear cells (PBMCs), obtained at new diagnosis, from a patient treated with antithyroid drugs. The CDR3 coding sequence is TGTGCCAGCCTAGAGGGGACAGGGGTAATCTATGGCTACACCTTC. This gives the protein CASLEGTGVIYGYTF.